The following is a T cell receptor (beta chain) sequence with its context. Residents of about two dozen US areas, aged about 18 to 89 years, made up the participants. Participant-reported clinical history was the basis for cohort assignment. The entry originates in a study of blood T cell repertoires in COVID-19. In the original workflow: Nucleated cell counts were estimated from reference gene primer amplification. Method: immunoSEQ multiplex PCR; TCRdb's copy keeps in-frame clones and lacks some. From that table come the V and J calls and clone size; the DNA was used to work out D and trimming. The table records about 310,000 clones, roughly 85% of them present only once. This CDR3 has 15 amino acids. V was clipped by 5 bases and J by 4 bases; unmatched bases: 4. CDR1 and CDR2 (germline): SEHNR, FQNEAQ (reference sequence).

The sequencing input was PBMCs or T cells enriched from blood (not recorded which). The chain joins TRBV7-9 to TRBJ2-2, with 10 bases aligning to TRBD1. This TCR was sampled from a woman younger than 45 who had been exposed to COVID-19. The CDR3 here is CASSRQGAGTGELFF. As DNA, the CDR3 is TGTGCCAGCAGCCGACAGGGGGCGGGCACCGGGGAGCTGTTTTTT.